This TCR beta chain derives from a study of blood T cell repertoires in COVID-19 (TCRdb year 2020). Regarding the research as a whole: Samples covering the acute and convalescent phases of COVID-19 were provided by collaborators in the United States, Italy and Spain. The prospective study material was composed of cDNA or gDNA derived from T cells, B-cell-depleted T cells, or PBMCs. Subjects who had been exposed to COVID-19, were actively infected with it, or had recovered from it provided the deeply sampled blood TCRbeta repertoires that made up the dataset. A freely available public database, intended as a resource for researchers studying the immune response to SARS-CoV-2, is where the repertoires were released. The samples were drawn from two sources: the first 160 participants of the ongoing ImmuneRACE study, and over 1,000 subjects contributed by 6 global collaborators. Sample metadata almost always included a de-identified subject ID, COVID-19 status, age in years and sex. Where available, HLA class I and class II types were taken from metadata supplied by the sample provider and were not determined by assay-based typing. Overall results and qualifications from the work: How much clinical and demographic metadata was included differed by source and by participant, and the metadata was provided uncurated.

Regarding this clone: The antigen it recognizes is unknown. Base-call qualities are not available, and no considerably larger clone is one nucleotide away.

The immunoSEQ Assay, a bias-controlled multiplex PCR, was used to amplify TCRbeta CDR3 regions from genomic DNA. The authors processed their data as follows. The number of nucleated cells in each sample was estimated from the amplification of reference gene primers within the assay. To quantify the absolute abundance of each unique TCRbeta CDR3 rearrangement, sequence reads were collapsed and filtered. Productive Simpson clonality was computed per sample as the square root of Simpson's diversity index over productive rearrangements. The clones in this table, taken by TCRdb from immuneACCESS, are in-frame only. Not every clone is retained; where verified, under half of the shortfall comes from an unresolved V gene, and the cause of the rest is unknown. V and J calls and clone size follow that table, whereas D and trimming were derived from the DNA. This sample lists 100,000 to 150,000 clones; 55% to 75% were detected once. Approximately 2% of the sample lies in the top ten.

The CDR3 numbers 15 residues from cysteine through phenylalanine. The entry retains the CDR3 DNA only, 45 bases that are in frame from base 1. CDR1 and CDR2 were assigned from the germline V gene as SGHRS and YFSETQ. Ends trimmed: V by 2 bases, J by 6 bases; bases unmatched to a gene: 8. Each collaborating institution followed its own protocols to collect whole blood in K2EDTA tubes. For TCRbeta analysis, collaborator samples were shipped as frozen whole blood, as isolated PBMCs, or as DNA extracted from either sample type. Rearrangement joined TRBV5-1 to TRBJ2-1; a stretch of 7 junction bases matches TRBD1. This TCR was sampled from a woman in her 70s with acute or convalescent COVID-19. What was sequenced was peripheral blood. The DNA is TGCGCCAGCAGCTTCCGGTTCGCAGGGGGCAATGAGCAGTTCTTC. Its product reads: CASSFRFAGGNEQFF. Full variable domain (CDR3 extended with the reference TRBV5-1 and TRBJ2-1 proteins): KAGVTQTPRYLIKTRGQQVTLSCSPISGHRSVSWYQQTPGQGLQFLFEYFSETQRNKGNFPGRFSGRQFSNSRSEMNVSTLELGDSALYLCASSFRFAGGNEQFFGPGTRLTVL.